This T cell receptor beta chain stems from a study of metastatic and nonmetastatic thyroid tumors. The wider study: For malignant and benign thyroid patients, tumor or nodule tissue and blood were the sources whose repertoires were compared.

Every patient underwent thyroid surgery untreated. By share, this clone counts as medium-sized. Its specificity is unknown. This CDR3 is 13 amino acids long. V lost 4 bases, J lost 0 bases, and 0 bases stayed unmatched. Germline V gene data show CDR1 as MNHNS and CDR2 as SASEGT. Broader study findings: Malignant tumors reportedly showed significantly higher TCR beta diversity than benign nodules in both blood and tumor.

Under the authors' procedure: CDR3 differences across clinicopathological groups were used to build a distant-metastasis classifier for papillary thyroid cancer. Using MiXCR, TCRdb reanalyzed the PCR reads. Clone size and V and J calls follow TCRdb, not the original study. This table has fewer than 35,000 clones, 11% appearing once. The sequencing sample was made of blood. This chain links TRBV6-1 with TRBJ2-7; 7 positions match TRBD2. The TCR originated in a female donor with papillary thyroid cancer or a benign thyroid nodule (not recorded which). Some clones in this sample may be carry-over from other donors' samples. The CDR3: CASSGGSSYEQYF. The CDR3 DNA follows: TGTGCCAGCAGTGGCGGGAGCTCCTACGAGCAGTACTTC.